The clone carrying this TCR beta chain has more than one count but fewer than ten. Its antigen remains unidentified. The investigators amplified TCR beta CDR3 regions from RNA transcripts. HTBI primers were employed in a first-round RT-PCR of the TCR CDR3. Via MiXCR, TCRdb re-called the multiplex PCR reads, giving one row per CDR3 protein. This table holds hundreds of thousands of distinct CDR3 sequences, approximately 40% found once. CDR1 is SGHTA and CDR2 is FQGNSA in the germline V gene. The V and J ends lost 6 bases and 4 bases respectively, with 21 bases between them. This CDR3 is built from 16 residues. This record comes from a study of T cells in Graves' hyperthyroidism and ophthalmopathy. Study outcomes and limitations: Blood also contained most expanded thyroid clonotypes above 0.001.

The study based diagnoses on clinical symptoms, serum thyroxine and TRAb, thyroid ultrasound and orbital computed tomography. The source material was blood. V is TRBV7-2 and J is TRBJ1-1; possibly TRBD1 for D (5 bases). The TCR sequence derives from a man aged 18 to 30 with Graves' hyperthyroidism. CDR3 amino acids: CASSVTPGFTGTEAFF. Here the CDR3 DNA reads TGTGCCAGCAGTGTCACACCAGGGTTTACAGGCACTGAAGCTTTCTTT. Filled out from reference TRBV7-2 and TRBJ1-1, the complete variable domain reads GAGVSQSPSNKVTEKGKDVELRCDPISGHTALYWYRQSLGQGLEFLIYFQGNSAPDKSGLPSDRFSAERTGGSVSTLTIQRTQQEDSAVYLCASSVTPGFTGTEAFFGQGTRLTVV.